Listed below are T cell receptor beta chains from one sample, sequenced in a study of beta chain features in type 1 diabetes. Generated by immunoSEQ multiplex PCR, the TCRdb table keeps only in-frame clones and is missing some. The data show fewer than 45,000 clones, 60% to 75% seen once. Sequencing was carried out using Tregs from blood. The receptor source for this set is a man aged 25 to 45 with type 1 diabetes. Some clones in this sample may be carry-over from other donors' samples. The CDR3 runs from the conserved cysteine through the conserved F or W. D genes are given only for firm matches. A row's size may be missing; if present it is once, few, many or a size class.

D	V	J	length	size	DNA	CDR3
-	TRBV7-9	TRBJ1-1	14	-	TGTGCCAGCAGCTTAGCGAACGGGGAGACTGAAGCTTTCTTT	CASSLANGETEAFF
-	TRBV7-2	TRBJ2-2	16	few	TGTGCCAGCAGCTTGGCGGCCCCCTCGAACACCGGGGAGCTGTTTTTT	CASSLAAPSNTGELFF
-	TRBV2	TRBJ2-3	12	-	TGTGCCAGCAGTGCAGGCTCAGATACGCAGTATTTT	CASSAGSDTQYF
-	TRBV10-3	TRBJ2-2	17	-	TGTGCCATCGGGGAGGGGGGGCGATCGGCGAACACCGGGGAGCTGTTTTTT	CAIGEGGRSANTGELFF
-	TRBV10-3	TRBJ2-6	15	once	TGTGCCATCAGTGAGAAGAGCGCAGGGGCCAACGTCCTGACTTTC	CAISEKSAGANVLTF
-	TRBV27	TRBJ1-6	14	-	TGTGCCAGCACCACCACGGACAGAAATTCACCCCTCCACTTT	CASTTTDRNSPLHF
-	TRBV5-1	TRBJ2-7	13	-	TGCGCCAGCAGCGGAAGGCCGGGCTACGAGCAGTACTTC	CASSGRPGYEQYF
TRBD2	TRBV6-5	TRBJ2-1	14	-	TGTGCCAGCAGTTACTCAATACTAGCGGGGAAACAGTTCTTC	CASSYSILAGKQFF
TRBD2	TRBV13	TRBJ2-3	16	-	TGTGCCAGCAGCTTATGGACCGGGGGGGCCACAGATACGCAGTATTTT	CASSLWTGGATDTQYF
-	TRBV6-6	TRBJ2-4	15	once	TGTGCCAGCAGTTACTCGTCAGGGTTGGGGAACATTCAGTACTTC	CASSYSSGLGNIQYF
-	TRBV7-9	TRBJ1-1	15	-	TGTGCCAGCAGCACGCCCAGGGGCCCCGTTAATGAAGCTTTCTTT	CASSTPRGPVNEAFF
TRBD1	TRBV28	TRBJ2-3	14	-	TGTGCCAGCAGTTTCAGGGGGTCGGCAGATACGCAGTATTTT	CASSFRGSADTQYF
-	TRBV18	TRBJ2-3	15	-	TGTGCCAGCTCACCTGTGGGGCTTGTCACAGATACGCAGTATTTT	CASSPVGLVTDTQYF
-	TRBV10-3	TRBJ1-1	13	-	TGTGCCATCAGTGGGGAGGGGGGAACTGAAGCTTTCTTT	CAISGEGGTEAFF
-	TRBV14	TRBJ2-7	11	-	TGTGCCAGCAGCCAAGGAGCCGGGCAGTACTTC	CASSQGAGQYF
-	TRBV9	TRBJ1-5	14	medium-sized	TGTGCCAGCAGCGTAGGAGAGACATATGAGCCCCAGCATTTT	CASSVGETYEPQHF
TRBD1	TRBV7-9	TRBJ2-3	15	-	TGTGCCAGCAGCTTCGGACAGGGGGCGTCAGATACGCAGTATTTT	CASSFGQGASDTQYF
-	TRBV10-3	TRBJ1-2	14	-	TGTGCCATCAGTGAGAGAGGATGGTCCGGGGGCTACACCTTC	CAISERGWSGGYTF
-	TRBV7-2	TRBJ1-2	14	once	TGTGCCAGCAGCCCCCCTTACGCGACACAGGGCTACACCTTC	CASSPPYATQGYTF
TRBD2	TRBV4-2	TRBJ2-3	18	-	TGTGCCAGCAGCCAAGATTCATCCGCGGGAGGAATCACAGATACGCAGTATTTT	CASSQDSSAGGITDTQYF
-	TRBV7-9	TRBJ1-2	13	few	TGTGCCAGCAGCTTGTCACAGGTCTATGGCTACACCTTC	CASSLSQVYGYTF
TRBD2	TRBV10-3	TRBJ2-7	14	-	TGTGCCAGCAGACTAGCGGGCGAAATCTACGAGCAGTACTTC	CASRLAGEIYEQYF
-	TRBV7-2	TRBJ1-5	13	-	TGTGCCAGCAGCGCTCGGGTAAATCAGCCCCAGCATTTT	CASSARVNQPQHF
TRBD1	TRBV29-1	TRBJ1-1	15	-	TGCAGCGTTGAAGGGGGACAGGGAGAGTGGACTGAAGCTTTCTTT	CSVEGGQGEWTEAFF
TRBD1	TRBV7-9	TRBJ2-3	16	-	TGTGCCAGCAGGAACCCGGGACAGGCCATCACAGATACGCAGTATTTT	CASRNPGQAITDTQYF
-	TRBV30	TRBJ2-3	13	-	TGTGCCTGGAGTGAATGGGGCCCAGATACGCAGTATTTT	CAWSEWGPDTQYF
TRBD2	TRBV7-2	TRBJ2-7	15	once	TGTGCCAGCAGCTTAGGAACAGCGGGGGGCTACGAGCAGTACTTC	CASSLGTAGGYEQYF
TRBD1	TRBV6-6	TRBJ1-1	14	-	TGTGCCAGCAGCAGACAGGGGTTGAACACTGAAGCTTTCTTT	CASSRQGLNTEAFF
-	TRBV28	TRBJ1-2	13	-	TGTGCCAGCAGTTTAGGGGGCCACTATGGCTACACCTTC	CASSLGGHYGYTF
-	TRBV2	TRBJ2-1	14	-	TGTGCCAGCAGTGGGACTCCTAGGATTAGTGAGCAGTTCTTC	CASSGTPRISEQFF
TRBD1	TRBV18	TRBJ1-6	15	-	TGTGCCAGCTCACCACTGGGACAGGGGAACTCACCCCTCCACTTT	CASSPLGQGNSPLHF
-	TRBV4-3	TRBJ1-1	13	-	TGCGCCAGCAGCCAAGACCGGAACACTGAAGCTTTCTTT	CASSQDRNTEAFF
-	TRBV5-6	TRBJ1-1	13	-	TGTGCCAGCAGCCGGAATGCAGGGACTGAAGCTTTCTTT	CASSRNAGTEAFF
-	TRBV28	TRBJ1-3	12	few	TGTGCCAGCAGTTTCAGTATTTTCACCATATATTTT	CASSFSIFTIYF
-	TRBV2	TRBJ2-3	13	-	TGTGCCAGCAGGTTGGAGATCCCAGATACGCAGTATTTT	CASRLEIPDTQYF
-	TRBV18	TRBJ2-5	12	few	TGTGCCAGCTCACCACAGGGGGAGACCCAGTACTTC	CASSPQGETQYF
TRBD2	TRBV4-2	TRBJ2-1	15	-	TGTGCCAGCAGCCAGGAAAGACTAGCGGGCCGTGTGCAGTTCTTC	CASSQERLAGRVQFF
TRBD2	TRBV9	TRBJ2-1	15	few	TGTGCCAGCAGCTCTAGCGGGGGACAGTACAATGAGCAGTTCTTC	CASSSSGGQYNEQFF
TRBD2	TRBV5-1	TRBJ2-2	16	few	TGCGCCAGCAGGACCCGGGGGGTAACGAACACCGGGGAGCTGTTTTTT	CASRTRGVTNTGELFF
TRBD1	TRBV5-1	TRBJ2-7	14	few	TGCGCCAGCAGCTTGCGGGCAGGGGGCGACGAGCAGTACTTC	CASSLRAGGDEQYF
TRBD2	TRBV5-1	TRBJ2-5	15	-	TGCGCCAGCAGCTTCGGCAACGGGGGGGCGGAGACCCAGTACTTC	CASSFGNGGAETQYF
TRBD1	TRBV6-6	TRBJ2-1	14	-	TGTGCCAGCAGGACAGGGGTGAAAGTTGATGAGCAGTTCTTC	CASRTGVKVDEQFF
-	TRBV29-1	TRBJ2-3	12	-	TGCAGCACCAGCAGGGGCACAGATACGCAGTATTTT	CSTSRGTDTQYF
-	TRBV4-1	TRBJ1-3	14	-	TGCGCCAGCGGGGCAGGTGTTGCCGGAAACACCATATATTTT	CASGAGVAGNTIYF
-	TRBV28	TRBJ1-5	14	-	TGTGCCAGCAGCAAACCAGGGGGCAATCAGCCCCAGCATTTT	CASSKPGGNQPQHF
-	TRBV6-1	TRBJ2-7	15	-	TGTGCCAGCAGTGAAGCGCCAGGGCCTTTGTACGAGCAGTACTTC	CASSEAPGPLYEQYF